This TCR beta chain is drawn from a study of blood T cell repertoires in COVID-19. Source study methods: The authors estimated nucleated cell counts from reference gene primer amplification. The protocol was immunoSEQ multiplex PCR, while the TCRdb copy is restricted to in-frame clones and leaves out a portion. V and J calls and clone size are given by that table; D and trimming were obtained from the DNA. Among more than 300,000 clones, around 88% were seen once, and the ten largest hold 1.5% to 2%. The Seattle patients joined while their infection was active and were tracked longitudinally afterward. The germline V gene has CDR1 SGHNT and CDR2 YENEEA. The CDR3 length is 19 residues. Germline trimming cut 5 bases from V and 3 bases from J; bases unmatched to any gene: 15.

The rearrangement links TRBV11-3 to TRBJ1-3; 11 nucleotides match TRBD1. This clonotype was obtained from a woman in her 30s with COVID-19, enrolled during active disease. The source material was peripheral blood. In nucleotides, the CDR3 is TGTGCCAGCAGCGGCGGACAGGGGGCGGTCAGATTATATGGAAACACCATATATTTT. This gives the protein CASSGGQGAVRLYGNTIYF.